These 18 T cell receptor beta chains were sequenced from one sample in a study of shared clonotypes between healthy human individuals. Libraries were prepared by immunoSEQ multiplex PCR; TCRdb keeps only in-frame clonotypes and omits some of them. This table holds about 980,000 clones, approximately 80% found once. Source material: memory CD4+ T cells sorted from blood. Subset indicated: CD45RA-negative fraction. The source of these receptors is a man younger than 35 in good health.

This chain uses TRBV4-2 with TRBJ2-7; 7 bases are a match to TRBD2. CDR1 LGHNA and CDR2 YNFKEQ come from the germline V gene. Trimming took 1 base from V and 3 from J; bases not matched to a gene: 3. The CDR3 covers 14 residues. The CDR3, as DNA: TGTGCCAGCAGCCAAGCGGGAGGAAACTACGAGCAGTACTTC. Protein: CASSQAGGNYEQYF.

The J gene is TRBJ2-3, the V gene TRBV4-1; tentatively, D is TRBD1 (6 bases). V lost 1 base, J lost 3 bases, and 17 bases lay in between. The length of the CDR3 is 17 residues. Germline loops: CDR1 MGHRA, CDR2 YSYEKL. CDR3 coding DNA: TGCGCCAGCAGCCAAGGAGTTATAGGGGGTCTGACAGATACGCAGTATTTT. The encoded protein is CASSQGVIGGLTDTQYF.

Remarks on this clone: The junction departs from germline at one end; a sequencing error may be responsible. The chain links TRBV2 to TRBJ1-2; D is uncertain. This CDR3 has 15 amino acids. Germline CDR1 is SNHLY and CDR2 is FYNNEI. In DNA form, the CDR3 reads TGTGCCAGCAGGGAAGATTCTTATGCTAACTATGGCTACACCTTC. Its translation is CASREDSYANYGYTF.

This clone showed up just once. This chain joins TRBV4-1 and TRBJ2-3; possible D gene TRBD1, 6 bases. The CDR3 covers 14 residues. V was pared by 5 bases and J by 2 bases, with 11 bases between. Germline CDR1 reads MGHRA; CDR2 reads YSYEKL. The CDR3: CASSEGHLTDTQYF. The DNA of the CDR3 is TGCGCCAGCAGCGAGGGACACCTCACAGATACGCAGTATTTT.

This sequence joins TRBV10-3 and TRBJ1-5; 8 bases map to TRBD1. CDR1 is ENHRY and CDR2 is SYGVKD in the germline V gene. The CDR3 length is 15 residues. Trimming removed 2 bases from V and 6 bases from J; junction bases left unmatched: 6. Written as DNA, the CDR3 is TGTGCCATCAGTGAGAAATCAGGGGGCGGTCAGCCCCAGCATTTT. Translation: CAISEKSGGGQPQHF.

To note about this clone: In the same sample, other DNA sequences code for this CDR3. The chain has TRBV18 and TRBJ1-1; 12 bases are a match to TRBD1. J lost 0 bases, V lost 3 bases, and 2 bases had no gene match. The length of the CDR3 is 16 residues. The germline CDR1 and CDR2 sequences are KGHSH and LQKENI. CDR3 DNA: TGTGCCAGCTCACCCGGGACAGGGGGCTTGAACACTGAAGCTTTCTTT. It codes for CASSPGTGGLNTEAFF.

The chain employs TRBV28 and TRBJ2-2; D is ambiguous. The germline CDR1 and CDR2 sequences are MDHEN and SYDVKM. The CDR3 is 14 amino acids. Deletions cut 1 base from V and 6 bases from J, with 9 bases between. CDR3 bases: TGTGCCAGCAGTTTATCCACCCGCGCCGGGGAGCTGTTTTTT. This translates into CASSLSTRAGELFF.

This sequence joins TRBV9 and TRBJ1-3; tentatively, D is TRBD1 (5 bases). Germline V lookup: CDR1 SGDLS, CDR2 YYNGEE. Trimming shortened V by 4 bases and J by 8 bases, and 19 bases separated the two germline ends. The CDR3 has 15 residues. The chain's CDR3 is CASSLVGAGRDTIYF. As DNA, the CDR3 is TGTGCCAGCAGCCTAGTTGGCGCAGGGAGAGACACCATATATTTT.

At least ten counts were recorded for this clone. The chain uses TRBV18 and TRBJ2-7; TRBD1 is a possible D gene (5 bases). This CDR3 contains 12 residues. The V gene's germline CDR1 is KGHSH and CDR2 LQKENI. The V and J ends lost 2 bases and 6 bases respectively, with 8 bases between them. The chain's CDR3 is CASSPDTGEQYF. The CDR3, as DNA: TGTGCCAGCTCACCAGATACAGGCGAGCAGTACTTC.

The chain combines TRBV5-4 with TRBJ2-7; D not resolved. Trimming shortened V by 4 bases and J by 3 bases, and 14 bases separated the two germline ends. The V gene's germline CDR1 is SGHNT and CDR2 YYREEE (reference sequence). CDR3 length: 14 amino acids. The CDR3 loop reads CASSQRAVNYEQYF. In nucleotides, the CDR3 is TGTGCCAGCAGCCAACGGGCGGTGAACTACGAGCAGTACTTC.

This clone was picked up one time. The gene calls are TRBV9 and TRBJ2-7; D uncertain. The CDR3 has 13 amino acids. Trimming took off 4 bases at V and 3 bases at J, with 11 bases between the two ends. The germline V gene encodes CDR1 SGDLS and CDR2 YYNGEE. The CDR3 here is CASSPQVGYEQYF. DNA of the CDR3: TGTGCCAGCAGCCCCCAGGTGGGCTACGAGCAGTACTTC.

Here the CDR3 DNA reads TGTGCCAGCAGCTTTAGGGCACGTAATTCACCCCTCCACTTT. Protein product: CASSFRARNSPLHF. The chain couples TRBV7-6 to TRBJ1-6; D is ambiguous. The CDR3 is made up of 14 amino acids. Germline-derived CDR1 and CDR2 are SGHVS and FNYEAQ. V was trimmed by 3 bases and J by 6 bases, leaving 9 bases between them.

The rearrangement links TRBV28 to TRBJ2-7; 9 bases fit TRBD1. This CDR3 region has 15 residues. Trimming at V came to 5 bases and at J to 5 bases, leaving 10 bases not matched to a gene. Germline V lookup: CDR1 MDHEN, CDR2 SYDVKM. This chain's CDR3 is CASSKAGTGFNEQYF. The CDR3 DNA reads as TGTGCCAGCAGTAAAGCCGGGACAGGGTTTAACGAGCAGTACTTC.

Here the CDR3 DNA reads TGTGCCAGCAGTTTACGGAGTTTAAGGGAAGCTAGCTCCTACGAGCAGTACTTC. Amino acid sequence: CASSLRSLREASSYEQYF. The V gene is TRBV27, the J gene TRBJ2-7; D is unclear. From germline, CDR1 is MNHEY and CDR2 SMNVEV (reference sequence). Trimming removed 2 bases at V and 0 bases at J, with 20 bases between. This CDR3 comprises 18 residues.

Worth noting for this clone: This may be a read error: a much more frequent sequence differs by one nucleotide. J is TRBJ2-3 and V is TRBV5-1; D not certain. Germline CDR1 and CDR2: SGHRS and YFSETQ. The CDR3 contains 13 residues. Trimming removed 1 base at V and 2 bases at J, with 5 bases between. CDR3 protein: CASSLFPTDTQYF. CDR3 coding DNA: TGCGCCAGCAGCTTGTTCCCCACAGATACGCAGTATTTT.

Many counts were recorded for this clone. The same CDR3 also results from other DNA sequences found in this sample. J is TRBJ2-5 and V is TRBV29-1; maybe TRBD1 (6 bases). Germline V gene data show CDR1 as SQVTM and CDR2 as ANQGSEA. V shed 4 bases and J shed 5 bases, with 8 bases lying between them. The CDR3 covers 11 residues. CDR3 nucleotides: TGCAGCGTTGGTCAGGGGGAGACCCAGTACTTC. This translates into CSVGQGETQYF.

The rearrangement uses TRBV6-5 and TRBJ1-1; D gene uncertain. Germline V lookup: CDR1 MNHEY, CDR2 SVGAGI. V was pared by 8 bases and J by 5 bases, with 15 bases between. This CDR3 region has 13 residues. In DNA, the CDR3 is TGTGCCAGCTGGAGGGATGGGAGAACTGAAGCTTTCTTT. Encoded protein: CASWRDGRTEAFF.

The rearrangement links TRBV6-5 to TRBJ1-1; no reliable D call. With 6 bases removed from V and 3 bases from J, the gap between germline ends came to 17 bases. In germline, CDR1 is MNHEY, CDR2 SVGAGI. This CDR3 is 15 amino acids long. The CDR3 here is CASRSVGVGYTEAFF. The CDR3 DNA sequence: TGTGCCAGCAGGTCCGTTGGCGTCGGGTACACTGAAGCTTTCTTT.